The clone carrying this T cell receptor beta chain appeared many times. This sample stems from a study of T cells in Graves' hyperthyroidism and ophthalmopathy. Across the study: The blood sample was taken at first diagnosis, before treatment began.

Regions amplified from RNA transcripts were the TCR beta CDR3 regions. Primed by the HTBI set, a first-round RT-PCR was run on the TCR CDR3. TCRdb passed the multiplex PCR reads through MiXCR, listing each CDR3 protein once. There are hundreds of thousands of distinct CDR3 sequences in the sample; 14% to 15% occur only once, and about 33% lies in the top ten. Deletions cut 5 bases from V and 5 bases from J, with 17 bases between. This CDR3 is built from 15 residues. Germline values: CDR1 KGHDR, CDR2 SFDVKD. The TCR was taken from a woman aged 30 to 39 with Graves' hyperthyroidism. Sequenced input: blood. This sequence joins TRBV24-1 and TRBJ2-5, with D possibly TRBD2 on 6 matching bases. This chain's CDR3 is CATSALGGVDETQYF. The CDR3 nucleotides read TGTGCCACCAGTGCCCTGGGGGGAGTGGACGAGACCCAGTACTTC.